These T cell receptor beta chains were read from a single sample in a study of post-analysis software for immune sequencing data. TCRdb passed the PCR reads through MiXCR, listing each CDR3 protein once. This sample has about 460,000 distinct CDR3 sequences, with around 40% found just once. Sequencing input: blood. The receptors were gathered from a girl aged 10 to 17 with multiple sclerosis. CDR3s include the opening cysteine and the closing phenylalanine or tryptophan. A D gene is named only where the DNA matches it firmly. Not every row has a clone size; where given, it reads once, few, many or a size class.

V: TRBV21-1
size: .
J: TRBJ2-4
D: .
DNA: TGTGCCAGCAGCACGGGCACGCTCTTAGCCAAAAACATTCAGTACTTC
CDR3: CASSTGTLLAKNIQYF

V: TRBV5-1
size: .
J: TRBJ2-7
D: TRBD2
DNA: TGCGCCAGCAGCCTCCCCGGGACTAGCGACGAGCAGTACTTC
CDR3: CASSLPGTSDEQYF

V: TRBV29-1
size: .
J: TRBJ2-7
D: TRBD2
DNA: TGCAGCGTTGATGGGACTAGCGGGAGCGGGGTCTACGAGCAGTACTTC
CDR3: CSVDGTSGSGVYEQYF

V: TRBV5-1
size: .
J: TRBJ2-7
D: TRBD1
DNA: TGCGCCAGCAGCCCGACAGGGGGAGGCCTTCCGGGCGAGCAGTACTTC
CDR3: CASSPTGGGLPGEQYF

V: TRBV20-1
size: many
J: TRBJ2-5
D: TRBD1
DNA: TGCAGTGCTAGCCTTGCACAGGGGGTTGCGGAGGAGACCCAGTACTTC
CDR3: CSASLAQGVAEETQYF

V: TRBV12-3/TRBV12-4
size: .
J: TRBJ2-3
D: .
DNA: TGTGCCAGCAGTTTAGGGGGGCTGGTTACAGATACGCAGTATTTT
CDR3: CASSLGGLVTDTQYF

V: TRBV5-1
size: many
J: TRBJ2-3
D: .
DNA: TGCGCCAGCAGCTTAGTCGGGGATACGCAGTATTTT
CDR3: CASSLVGDTQYF

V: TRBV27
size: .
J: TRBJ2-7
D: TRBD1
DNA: TGTGCCAGCAGTAAAGGCCCCGGGACAGGCCCCTACGAGCAGTACTTC
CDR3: CASSKGPGTGPYEQYF

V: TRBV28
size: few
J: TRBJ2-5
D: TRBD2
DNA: TGTGCCAGCAGTGCTACGACTAGCGGGAAGACCCAGTACTTC
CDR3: CASSATTSGKTQYF

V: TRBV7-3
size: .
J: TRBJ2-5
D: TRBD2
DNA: TGTGCCAGCAGCTTACCTCCGGGACTAGCGGGAGAAGAGACCCAGTACTTC
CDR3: CASSLPPGLAGEETQYF

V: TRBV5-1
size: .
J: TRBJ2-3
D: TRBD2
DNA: TGCGCCAGCAGCCCCGGGCTAGCGGGGGCCTTCACAGATACGCAGTATTTT
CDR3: CASSPGLAGAFTDTQYF

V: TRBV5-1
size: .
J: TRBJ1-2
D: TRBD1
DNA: TGCGCCAGCAGCATGGACAGGTCTGGCAGGGCTGGCTACACCTTC
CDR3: CASSMDRSGRAGYTF

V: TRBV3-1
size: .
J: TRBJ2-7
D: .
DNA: TGTGCCAGCAGCCAAGAGGTGGCAGGGGTGACGCAGTACTTC
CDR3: CASSQEVAGVTQYF

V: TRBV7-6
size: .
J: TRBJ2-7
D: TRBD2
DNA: TGTGCCAGCAGCTTAGAGGCGGGAGGGCGTAGCGAGCAGTACTTC
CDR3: CASSLEAGGRSEQYF